This T cell receptor beta chain was found in a study of T cell responses to AZD1222 COVID-19 vaccine. General study results and limits: Nearly half of spike-specific TCRs reportedly go after variant regions that carry no mutations.

About this clone: Its antigen is still unknown.

The CDR3 length is 16 residues. Losses at the gene ends were 1 base for V and 9 bases for J; bases not matched to a gene: 11. Germline CDR1 is SEHNR and CDR2 is FQNEAQ (reference sequence). TCRdb's copy holds only in-frame clones and misses some; the assay was immunoSEQ multiplex PCR. The table records some 150,000 clones, 85% to 95% of them present only once. This specimen consisted of peripheral blood, obtained 28 days after the second AZD1222 dose. The chain uses TRBV7-9 and TRBJ2-1, with TRBD1 identical over 8 bases. The origin of this receptor is an adult who received the AZD1222 COVID-19 vaccine. The CDR3 is CASSLDADRDRSEQFF. In nucleotides, the CDR3 is TGTGCCAGCAGCTTAGATGCGGACAGGGATAGGAGTGAGCAGTTCTTC.